The sequence of this T cell receptor beta chain was determined in a study of CD8 T cells in Susac syndrome. Study-wide background: There were Susac syndrome patients who were therapy-naive at blood draw, others on corticosteroids, and others on intravenous immunoglobulin alone. General observations from the study: Where Susac syndrome CD4+ T cell repertoires were concerned, no clonal expansion was evident.

A word on this clonotype: Its antigen is as yet unknown.

TCR beta sequencing covered blood CD8+ and CD4+ T cells. The V gene's germline CDR1 is LNHNV and CDR2 YYDKDF (reference sequence). V lost 1 base and J 8 bases, leaving 6 bases between the germline ends. The CDR3 covers 12 residues. RNA was extracted with the RNeasy kit, and a quantity of about 0.45 to 1 ug was reverse transcribed using random hexamers. TCR beta CDR3 was amplified by immunoSEQ multiplex PCR. This amplification extended across 54 Vbeta and 13 Jbeta segments. From the immunoSEQ multiplex PCR reads, TCRdb called clonotypes with MiXCR, one entry per CDR3 protein. The repertoire includes under 95,000 distinct CDR3 sequences, around 94% of them detected once, and roughly 0.31% sits in the top ten.

The gene calls are TRBV15 and TRBJ2-1; D is unclear. Sequences were obtained from CD4+ T cells from PBMCs. The receptor was isolated from a human donor with Susac syndrome. The chain's CDR3 is CATSRGKYEQFF. CDR3 coding DNA: TGTGCCACCAGCAGAGGGAAATATGAGCAGTTCTTC.